This T cell receptor beta chain was profiled in a study of T cell changes during pregnancy in multiple sclerosis. Assay used: immunoSEQ multiplex PCR; TCRdb lists only in-frame clones, some missing. The repertoire has 90,000 to 120,000 clones, just over 90% of them found once; the top ten carry approximately 1.2%. The V and J ends lost 2 bases and 0 bases respectively, with 18 bases between them. Germline V CDR1 and CDR2: SGHRS, YFSETQ. CDR3 length: 18 residues. The origin of this receptor is a female donor with multiple sclerosis, enrolled in a pregnancy study. This specimen was peripheral blood, taken in the second trimester of pregnancy. The chain employs TRBV5-1 and TRBJ1-3; no reliable D call. CDR3: CASSFGTAGRSSGNTIYF. The CDR3 DNA is TGCGCCAGCAGCTTCGGAACAGCCGGAAGAAGCTCTGGAAACACCATATATTTT.